This entry features one T cell receptor beta chain sequence. CDR3 length: 15 residues. The germline V gene encodes CDR1 LNHDA and CDR2 SQIVND (reference sequence). Losses at the gene ends were 3 bases for V and 4 bases for J; bases not matched to a gene: 6. This specimen comes from a study of blood T cell repertoires in COVID-19. Study-level information: Samples taken during acute and convalescent COVID-19 were collected in the United States, Italy and Spain. T cells, B-cell-depleted T cells, or PBMCs supplied cDNA or gDNA.

Authors' processing steps: Amplified reference gene primers provided the basis for estimating nucleated cell counts. The repertoire was sequenced with immunoSEQ multiplex PCR; TCRdb's copy has only in-frame clones and lacks some. V, J and clone size reflect that table, while D and trimming were determined from the DNA. In the table there are around 88,000 clones, around 80% of which are singletons. V usage is TRBV19 and J usage is TRBJ2-1; 7 bases line up with TRBD1. The receptor was derived from a man aged 45-60 years who had recovered from COVID-19. What was sequenced was peripheral blood. CDR3 coding DNA: TGTGCCAGTAGTATGGCAGGGGGAGATTACAATGAGCAGTTCTTC. It translates to CASSMAGGDYNEQFF. The entire variable domain, with the rest obtained from reference TRBV19 and TRBJ2-1, is as follows: DGGITQSPKYLFRKEGQNVTLSCEQNLNHDAMYWYRQDPGQGLRLIYYSQIVNDFQKGDIAEGYSVSREKKESFPLTVTSAQKNPTAFYLCASSMAGGDYNEQFFGPGTRLTVL.